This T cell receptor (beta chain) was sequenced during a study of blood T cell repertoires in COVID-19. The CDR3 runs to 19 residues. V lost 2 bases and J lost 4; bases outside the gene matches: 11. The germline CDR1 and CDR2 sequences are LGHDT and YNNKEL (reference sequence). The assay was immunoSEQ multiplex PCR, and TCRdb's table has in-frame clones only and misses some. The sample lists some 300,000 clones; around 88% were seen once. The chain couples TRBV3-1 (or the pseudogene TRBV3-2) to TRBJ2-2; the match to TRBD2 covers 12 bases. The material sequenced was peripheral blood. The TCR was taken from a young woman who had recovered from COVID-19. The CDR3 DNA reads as TGTGCCAGCAGCCAATCATCTAGCGGGGGGGTGAGTCGCACCGGGGAGCTGTTTTTT. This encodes CASSQSSSGGVSRTGELFF.